This TCR beta chain emerged from a study of T cells in Graves' hyperthyroidism and ophthalmopathy. The CDR3 regions of TCR beta were amplified from RNA transcripts. HTBI primers were used for first-round RT-PCR of the TCR CDR3. TCRdb analysed the multiplex PCR reads with MiXCR anew, one entry per CDR3 protein. This sample yields 240,000 or so distinct CDR3 sequences, of which around 15% are seen a single time; around 30% belongs to the top ten. Worth noting for this clonotype: Its specificity is unknown. This sequence may be a read error, since a much larger clone differs from it by one base.

Overall study results and limits: The model foresaw ophthalmopathy a median around 6 months prior to onset.

V dropped 8 bases and J dropped 4 bases, with 18 bases sitting between them. The germline CDR1 and CDR2 sequences are MNHEY and SVGEGT. This CDR3 is built from 16 residues. Sequencing used blood. The sequence came from a woman aged 18-29 years with Graves' ophthalmopathy. This chain links TRBV6-2 or TRBV6-3 with TRBJ2-6, with D perhaps matching TRBD1 (6 bases). The CDR3 here is CASVQIGGYGANVLTF. The CDR3 bases are TGTGCCAGCGTTCAGATAGGGGGATACGGGGCCAACGTCCTGACTTTC.